Here is one T cell receptor beta chain with its context. The method was immunoSEQ multiplex PCR; TCRdb's version includes in-frame clones alone and lacks a portion of them. The data contain under 250,000 clones, 70% to 85% of them singletons. Trimming took 4 bases from V and 3 from J; bases not matched to a gene: 7. Germline loops: CDR1 SGHRS, CDR2 YFSETQ. The CDR3 is 15 amino acids. The data belong to a study of blood T cell repertoires in COVID-19. About the study: Sites in the United States, Italy and Spain provided acute and convalescent COVID-19 samples. From T cells, B-cell-depleted T cells, or PBMCs came the material, which was cDNA or gDNA.

The chain couples TRBV5-1 to TRBJ2-1; TRBD1 agrees at 7 bases. The receptor was isolated from a man older than 75 with acute or convalescent COVID-19. Sequencing was carried out using peripheral blood. The CDR3 sequence: CASSPSGTVYNEQFF. The CDR3 DNA reads as TGCGCCAGCAGCCCTTCCGGGACAGTCTACAATGAGCAGTTCTTC.